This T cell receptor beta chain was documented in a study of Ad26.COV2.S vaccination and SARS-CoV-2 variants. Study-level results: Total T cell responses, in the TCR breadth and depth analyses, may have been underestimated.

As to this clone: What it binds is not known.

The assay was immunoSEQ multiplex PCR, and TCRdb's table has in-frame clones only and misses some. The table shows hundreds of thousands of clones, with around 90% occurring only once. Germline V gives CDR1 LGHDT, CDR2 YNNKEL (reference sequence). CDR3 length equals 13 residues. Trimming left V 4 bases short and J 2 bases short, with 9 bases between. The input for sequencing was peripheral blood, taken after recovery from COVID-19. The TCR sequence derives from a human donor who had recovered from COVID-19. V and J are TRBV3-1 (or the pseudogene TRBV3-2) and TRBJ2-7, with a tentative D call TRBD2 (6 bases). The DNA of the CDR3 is TGTGCCAGCAGCCGACCTAGCGCCTACGAGCAGTACTTC. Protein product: CASSRPSAYEQYF.